This is a list of T cell receptor beta chains from one sample in a study of CD8 T cells in Susac syndrome. MiXCR was run by TCRdb on the immunoSEQ multiplex PCR reads, yielding one entry per CDR3 protein. Among 250,000 to 300,000 distinct CDR3 sequences listed, 65% to 90% were seen once. The sequenced sample consisted of CD8+ T cells from PBMCs. These receptors all stem from a human donor with multiple sclerosis. The CDR3 runs from the conserved cysteine through the conserved F or W. The D gene is left open where the match is weak. The listing skips clone size in some rows; elsewhere it reads once, few, many or a size class.

j_gene	d_gene	abundance	v_gene	CDR3nt	CDR3aa
TRBJ1-5	.	few	TRBV27	TGTGCCAGCAGTTTAGGATACGGGAATCAGCCCCAGCATTTT	CASSLGYGNQPQHF
TRBJ2-1	.	.	TRBV7-9	TGTGCCAGCAGCTTAGCAGTGGGCAGTAATTACAATGAGCAGTTCTTC	CASSLAVGSNYNEQFF
TRBJ1-1	.	once	TRBV12-3/TRBV12-4	TGTGCCAGCAGTTCCTGGAAAAACACTGAAGCTTTCTTT	CASSSWKNTEAFF
TRBJ2-7	.	.	TRBV7-8	TGTGCCAGCAGTCCGGACAGCTGGAGCTCCTACGAGCAGTACTTC	CASSPDSWSSYEQYF
TRBJ2-7	TRBD1	.	TRBV6-1	TGTGCCAGCAGGGAGGGACAGGGAAAAACCTACGAGCAGTACTTC	CASREGQGKTYEQYF
TRBJ2-3	.	.	TRBV28	TGTGCCAGCAGTTTGATGCAGGGGACAGATACGCAGTATTTT	CASSLMQGTDTQYF
TRBJ2-7	TRBD2	.	TRBV7-9	TGTGCCAGCAGCTTACCCACTAGCGGGAGTAGCGAGCAGTACTTC	CASSLPTSGSSEQYF
TRBJ1-1	TRBD1	.	TRBV5-4	TGTGCCAGCAGCTTGGTCCCAGGGGGACCGAACACTGAAGCTTTCTTT	CASSLVPGGPNTEAFF
TRBJ2-5	TRBD2	.	TRBV30	TGTGCCTGGAGTGCTGCTAGCGGTCAAGAGACCCAGTACTTC	CAWSAASGQETQYF
TRBJ1-1	.	.	TRBV27	TGTGCCAGCAGTCCTTTGGGAACGACATTCACTGAAGCTTTCTTT	CASSPLGTTFTEAFF
TRBJ2-2	.	once	TRBV24-1	TGTGCCACCAGTGATTTTCTGGGTGTGGGACGGGAGCTGTTTTTT	CATSDFLGVGRELFF
TRBJ2-1	.	.	TRBV7-9	TGTGCCAGCAGCTTATACGGTGACAATGAGCAGTTCTTC	CASSLYGDNEQFF
TRBJ1-1	.	once	TRBV9	TGTGCCAGCAGCGTAGAAGACTTTGAGGGAGACGCTTTCTTT	CASSVEDFEGDAFF
TRBJ2-3	.	many	TRBV27	TGTGCCAGCAGTTTAGGGACAGATACGCAGTATTTT	CASSLGTDTQYF
TRBJ2-7	TRBD1	.	TRBV28	TGTGCCAGCAGTTTAATCGTGGGACAGGGAGAAGACGAGCAGTACTTC	CASSLIVGQGEDEQYF
TRBJ2-2	.	.	TRBV9	TGTGCCAGCAGCTCAGGGGCGGCGGACACCGGGGAGCTGTTTTTT	CASSSGAADTGELFF